Listed below are T cell receptor beta chains from one sample, sequenced in a study of blood T cells in healthy people across ages. TCRdb re-called the 5' RACE reads through MiXCR, storing one row per CDR3 protein. The sample consists of roughly 800,000 distinct CDR3 sequences, 58% of them appearing once. Sequencing was carried out using blood. These receptors originate from a man younger than 40 in good health. Each CDR3 is given without its conserved first and last residue.

J gene: TRBJ2-5; V gene: TRBV11-1; CDR3 protein: ASNQGQHQETQY
J gene: TRBJ2-1; V gene: TRBV29-1; CDR3 protein: SVDPGPEQF
J gene: TRBJ1-6; V gene: TRBV2; CDR3 protein: ASSERGQSGSPLH
J gene: TRBJ2-6; V gene: TRBV15; CDR3 protein: ATSREGVLT
J gene: TRBJ2-7; V gene: TRBV25-1; CDR3 protein: ASSVERSAYEQY
J gene: TRBJ2-4; V gene: TRBV7-2; CDR3 protein: ASSSVFWGKQY
J gene: TRBJ2-7; V gene: TRBV29-1; CDR3 protein: SCIAGTGSYEQY
J gene: TRBJ1-1; V gene: TRBV20-1; CDR3 protein: SARDQRGRTEAF
J gene: TRBJ2-5; V gene: TRBV5-1; CDR3 protein: ASMFAETQY
J gene: TRBJ1-5; V gene: TRBV27; CDR3 protein: ASSLLGQGHQPQH
J gene: TRBJ2-1; V gene: TRBV7-9; CDR3 protein: ASSRSESYNEQF
J gene: TRBJ2-4; V gene: TRBV14; CDR3 protein: ASSQDLSDRGRKNIQY
J gene: TRBJ1-6; V gene: TRBV18; CDR3 protein: ASSRGQVNSPLH
J gene: TRBJ2-7; V gene: TRBV20-1; CDR3 protein: SAIWLAGGDEQY
J gene: TRBJ2-1; V gene: TRBV6-2/TRBV6-3; CDR3 protein: ASSRQTSGRTYNEQF
J gene: TRBJ1-2; V gene: TRBV7-9; CDR3 protein: ASSLGDALGYGYT
J gene: TRBJ2-6; V gene: TRBV7-6; CDR3 protein: ASSLGWDPGSGANVLT
J gene: TRBJ2-1; V gene: TRBV9; CDR3 protein: ASSSRTDGDEQF
J gene: TRBJ1-5; V gene: TRBV6-5; CDR3 protein: ASQGRADNQPQH
J gene: TRBJ2-7; V gene: TRBV15; CDR3 protein: ATSTWSGAPSSYEQY
J gene: TRBJ2-1; V gene: TRBV27; CDR3 protein: ASSRLAGFYNEQF
J gene: TRBJ1-2; V gene: TRBV7-2; CDR3 protein: ASSLDRDYGYT
J gene: TRBJ2-4; V gene: TRBV9; CDR3 protein: ASGRDHNRGLAKNIQY
J gene: TRBJ2-5; V gene: TRBV12-5; CDR3 protein: ASGPEDSPWETQY
J gene: TRBJ1-1; V gene: TRBV7-9; CDR3 protein: ASSLGRLGGAF
J gene: TRBJ2-4; V gene: TRBV20-1; CDR3 protein: SASLDTAKNIQY
J gene: TRBJ2-7; V gene: TRBV5-1; CDR3 protein: ASSLSSGVAYEQY
J gene: TRBJ2-5; V gene: TRBV7-2; CDR3 protein: ASSFRGLQETQY
J gene: TRBJ2-7; V gene: TRBV27; CDR3 protein: ASSLSAAYEQY
J gene: TRBJ2-1; V gene: TRBV7-2; CDR3 protein: ASSTLAGRVEQF
J gene: TRBJ1-2; V gene: TRBV2; CDR3 protein: ASSELPNPPYGYT
J gene: TRBJ1-2; V gene: TRBV7-9; CDR3 protein: ASSLADRAVGYT
J gene: TRBJ2-6; V gene: TRBV6-1; CDR3 protein: ASSGVDRSSGANVLT
J gene: TRBJ1-1; V gene: TRBV7-9; CDR3 protein: ASSWRRLTGGNTEAF
J gene: TRBJ2-6; V gene: TRBV25-1; CDR3 protein: ASSGRRVSGANVLT
J gene: TRBJ2-5; V gene: TRBV15; CDR3 protein: ATSRGDQKETQY
J gene: TRBJ2-1; V gene: TRBV20-1; CDR3 protein: SARVQGYNEQF
J gene: TRBJ2-5; V gene: TRBV18; CDR3 protein: ASSPGLAHWVETQY
J gene: TRBJ2-7; V gene: TRBV4-3; CDR3 protein: ASSQDVSGGSYEQY
J gene: TRBJ1-2; V gene: TRBV5-6; CDR3 protein: ASSLEPWEGYT
J gene: TRBJ2-1; V gene: TRBV6-6; CDR3 protein: ATWTSEYNEQF
J gene: TRBJ2-5; V gene: TRBV20-1; CDR3 protein: SARDGTPWTQY
J gene: TRBJ1-4; V gene: TRBV7-2; CDR3 protein: ASSPLGGGVRGLF
J gene: TRBJ2-1; V gene: TRBV28; CDR3 protein: ASSTRTGVFNEQF
J gene: TRBJ2-7; V gene: TRBV20-1; CDR3 protein: SARDGNNFYEQY
J gene: TRBJ2-1; V gene: TRBV10-3; CDR3 protein: AISEPSAGSYNEQF
J gene: TRBJ2-7; V gene: TRBV7-2; CDR3 protein: ASSTPRSSEAQY
J gene: TRBJ2-1; V gene: TRBV20-1; CDR3 protein: SAQVRAWNEQF
J gene: TRBJ2-5; V gene: TRBV20-1; CDR3 protein: SASIQKETQY
J gene: TRBJ2-7; V gene: TRBV4-2; CDR3 protein: ASSQEGDRAYEQY
J gene: TRBJ1-1; V gene: TRBV20-1; CDR3 protein: SASPQMNTEAF
J gene: TRBJ2-5; V gene: TRBV5-1; CDR3 protein: ASGEASGQETQY